A single sample gave rise to the 23 T cell receptor beta chains below, sequenced in a study of cytomegalovirus exposure and HLA in healthy donors. Amplification used 60 Vbeta primers and 13 Jbeta primers. This table comes from immunoSEQ multiplex PCR, and its TCRdb copy is limited to in-frame clones, with some not included. The sample records 110,000 to 150,000 clones, approximately 71% being singletons. Material: PBMCs. The receptors come from a woman in her fifties or sixties in good health and CMV-seronegative.

This clone has only a few counts. The J gene is TRBJ1-2, the V gene TRBV5-1; 7 bases agree with TRBD1. Germline-derived CDR1 and CDR2 are SGHRS and YFSETQ. The CDR3 contains 17 residues. Unmatched junction bases numbered 15, after V lost 0 bases and J lost 7 bases. CDR3 amino acids: CASSLVPPEGASGGYTF. The CDR3 DNA sequence: TGCGCCAGCAGCTTGGTTCCCCCGGAGGGGGCCTCCGGTGGCTACACCTTC.

V and J are TRBV5-6 and TRBJ2-7; D possibly corresponds to TRBD2 (5 bases). Trimming removed 0 bases from V and 8 bases from J, with 15 bases in between. Germline lookup yields CDR1 SGHDT and CDR2 YYEEEE. The CDR3 has 14 residues. The CDR3, as DNA: TGTGCCAGCAGCTTGGCCGGGGTCTTTATTCAGCAGTACTTC. It yields the protein CASSLAGVFIQQYF.

This chain uses TRBV4-2 with TRBJ2-7, with 7 bases that match TRBD2. The CDR3 sequence is 18 residues long. CDR1 and CDR2 from the germline V gene are LGHNA and YNFKEQ. Trimming took 4 bases from V and 0 from J; bases not matched to a gene: 15. In nucleotides, the CDR3 is TGTGCCAGCAGCCCGGGGGAGGGGTTTTTGGGCAGCTCCTACGAGCAGTACTTC. Translated: CASSPGEGFLGSSYEQYF.

Notes on this clone: The final CDR3 position lacks the conserved phenylalanine or tryptophan, pointing to a likely read error. The chain employs TRBV5-1 and TRBJ1-1, with D maybe TRBD1 (6 bases). Germline loops: CDR1 SGHRS, CDR2 YFSETQ. This CDR3 is 14 amino acids long. V gave up 2 bases and J gave up 5 bases, with 13 bases separating them. Written as DNA, the CDR3 is TGCGCCAGCAGCTTACAGGGCCCAGGTACTGAAGCTTTCGTT. Encoded protein: CASSLQGPGTEAFV.

In regard to this clone: One junction end disagrees with the germline gene, perhaps due to a read error. Other DNA sequences in this sample translate to the same CDR3. The genes are TRBV7-9 and TRBJ1-1; D is possibly TRBD1 (6 bases). CDR3 length: 14 amino acids. Germline assignment: CDR1 SEHNR and CDR2 FQNEAQ (reference sequence). CDR3 region: CASSTTGKLTEAFF. The CDR3 DNA follows: TGTGCCAGCAGCACTACAGGGAAGCTAACTGAAGCTTTCTTC.

The table lists this clone with a count of one. The rearrangement links TRBV10-2 to TRBJ2-1; tentative D call: TRBD2 (6 bases). Trimming removed 1 base at V and 2 bases at J, with 12 bases between. The CDR3 runs 16 residues. CDR1 is WSHSY and CDR2 is SAAADI in the germline V gene. The CDR3 sequence: CASSEWRGNTYNEQFF. DNA for the CDR3: TGCGCCAGCAGTGAGTGGCGGGGTAACACCTACAATGAGCAGTTCTTC.

This chain links TRBV11-2 with TRBJ1-1; possible D gene TRBD1, 5 bases. The V end lost 6 bases, the J end lost 4 bases, and 9 bases lay between the germline ends. CDR1 and CDR2 (germline): SGHAT, FQNNGV. This CDR3 is built from 12 residues. The CDR3 DNA sequence: TGTGCCAGCAGGTGGGGGGGCACTGAAGCTTTCTTT. Amino acids: CASRWGGTEAFF.

This clone has just one count. This chain joins TRBV9 and TRBJ2-7; TRBD1 might be the D (6 bases). The CDR3 has 14 amino acids. CDR1 is SGDLS and CDR2 is YYNGEE in the germline V gene. V was cut by 1 base and J by 2 bases, with 10 bases left in between. The CDR3 DNA is TGTGCCAGCAGCGTAAGCGACAGGCCCTACGAGCAGTACTTC. It is translated as CASSVSDRPYEQYF. Filled out from reference TRBV9 and TRBJ2-7, the complete variable domain reads DSGVTQTPKHLITATGQRVTLRCSPRSGDLSVYWYQQSLDQGLQFLIQYYNGEERAKGNILERFSAQQFPDLHSELNLSSLELGDSALYFCASSVSDRPYEQYFGPGTRLTVT.

The rearrangement joins TRBV6-1 to TRBJ1-5; 12 bases are shared with TRBD1. CDR1 is MNHNS and CDR2 is SASEGT in the germline V gene. V gave up 4 bases and J gave up 7 bases; unmatched junction bases: 11. The CDR3 has 17 amino acids. CDR3 loop: CASSGTWDRGLRQPQHF. CDR3 in DNA: TGTGCCAGCAGTGGGACATGGGACAGGGGGCTTCGGCAGCCCCAGCATTTT.

The chain employs TRBV2 and TRBJ2-3, with 10 bases aligning to TRBD2. This CDR3 is built from 15 residues. Germline CDR1 and CDR2: SNHLY and FYNNEI. With 7 bases clipped from V and 2 bases from J, the junction kept 6 bases outside the gene matches. The CDR3 nucleotides are TGTGCCAGCACCCGGACTAGCGGAAACACAGATACGCAGTATTTT. It is translated as CASTRTSGNTDTQYF.

The chain links TRBV27 to TRBJ2-7; D is uncertain. The CDR3 contains 14 residues. Germline lookup yields CDR1 MNHEY and CDR2 SMNVEV (reference sequence). Trimming pared 6 bases from V and 2 bases from J, leaving 14 bases between. The CDR3 DNA reads TGTGCCAGCAGCACTAATATGAATACCTACGAGCAGTACTTC. Amino acid sequence: CASSTNMNTYEQYF.

V gene TRBV7-9 combines with J gene TRBJ1-4; D may be TRBD1 (6 bases). The CDR3 runs to 15 residues. V lost 5 bases and J 0 bases, leaving 10 bases between the germline ends. Per the germline V gene, CDR1 is SEHNR and CDR2 is FQNEAQ (reference sequence). CDR3 in amino acids: CASSPDRATNEKLFF. The CDR3 coding sequence is TGTGCCAGCAGCCCGGACAGAGCAACTAATGAAAAACTGTTTTTT.

The rearrangement joins TRBV27 to TRBJ2-1; 16 bases line up with TRBD2. V shed 2 bases, J shed 7 bases, and the junction held 17 bases outside the gene matches. Germline CDR1 is MNHEY and CDR2 is SMNVEV (reference sequence). The CDR3 consists of 21 residues. The DNA of the CDR3 is TGTGCCAGCAGTTTAAAGCGGGGACTAGCGGGGGGGCGCTGGGAGAGGAATGAGCAGTTCTTC. Its translation: CASSLKRGLAGGRWERNEQFF.

Only one count was recorded for this clone. The chain employs TRBV9 and TRBJ1-1; possibly TRBD1 for D (5 bases). Trimming left V 0 bases short and J 4 bases short, with 7 bases between. CDR3 length equals 13 residues. CDR1 and CDR2 from the germline V gene are SGDLS and YYNGEE. CDR3 in amino acids: CASSVERGTEAFF. As DNA, the CDR3 is TGTGCCAGCAGCGTAGAAAGGGGCACTGAAGCTTTCTTT.

There are a few counts of this clone. This chain joins TRBV7-9 and TRBJ1-1; 8 nucleotides align to TRBD1. V shed 5 bases and J 4 bases; nucleotides not matched to a gene: 6. CDR1 and CDR2 from the germline V gene are SEHNR and FQNEAQ (reference sequence). The CDR3 runs to 14 residues. CDR3 sequence: CASSARTGGTEAFF. The CDR3 DNA is TGTGCCAGCAGCGCACGAACAGGGGGCACTGAAGCTTTCTTT. The full variable domain, in which reference TRBV7-9 and TRBJ1-1 provide the parts outside the CDR3, is DTGVSQNPRHKITKRGQNVTFRCDPISEHNRLYWYRQTLGQGPEFLTYFQNEAQLEKSRLLSDRFSAERPKGSFSTLEIQRTEQGDSAMYLCASSARTGGTEAFFGQGTRLTVV.

This clone was detected only once. Compared with germline, one end of the junction differs, possibly owing to a read error. V is TRBV5-4 and J is TRBJ1-2, with 7 bases lining up with TRBD1. The CDR3 length is 14 residues. From germline, CDR1 is SGHNT and CDR2 YYREEE (reference sequence). This CDR3 reads CASTRDRANYGYTF. The CDR3 DNA reads as TGTGCTAGCACCAGGGACAGAGCTAACTATGGCTACACCTTC.

The chain carries TRBV7-2 and TRBJ1-2; 7 bases align to TRBD1. The CDR3 is 15 amino acids. Germline-derived CDR1 and CDR2 are SGHTA and FQGNSA. Trimming took 5 bases from V and 1 from J; bases not matched to a gene: 7. The DNA for the CDR3 is TGTGCCAGCAGCCCGAACAGGGGAGTTAACTATGGCTACACCTTC. Protein sequence: CASSPNRGVNYGYTF.

In DNA form, the CDR3 reads TGTGCCAGCAGTAATACGGGAGAGCCCCAGCATTTT. Amino acids: CASSNTGEPQHF. The chain joins TRBV6-6 to TRBJ1-5; D is uncertain. Germline V gene sequence: CDR1 MNHNY, CDR2 SVGAGI (reference sequence). The CDR3 is made up of 12 amino acids. V was pared by 5 bases and J by 8 bases, with 10 bases between.

The CDR3 loop reads CASSPTGGAKTF. The CDR3, as DNA: TGTGCCAGCAGCCCTACGGGGGGGGCCAAAACCTTC. The chain couples TRBV7-9 to TRBJ1-2; D possibly corresponds to TRBD1 (6 bases). Germline lookup yields CDR1 SEHNR and CDR2 FQNEAQ (reference sequence). The CDR3 runs 12 residues. Trimming left V 5 bases short and J 14 bases short, with 18 bases between.

J is TRBJ1-2 and V is TRBV7-3; D might be TRBD1 (6 bases). CDR1 and CDR2 (germline): SGHTA, FQGTGA. The length of the CDR3 is 14 residues. The germline V and J ends were trimmed by 5 bases and 4 bases, with 14 bases remaining between them. The CDR3 DNA follows: TGTGCCAGCAGCGCGAGGACAGACGGCTATGGCTACACCTTC. The encoded protein is CASSARTDGYGYTF. The full variable domain, its missing parts supplied by reference TRBV7-3 and TRBJ1-2, is GAGVSQTPSNKVTEKGKYVELRCDPISGHTALYWYRQSLGQGPEFLIYFQGTGAADDSGLPNDRFFAVRPEGSVSTLKIQRTERGDSAVYLCASSARTDGYGYTFGSGTRLTVV.

This clone was observed a single time. This sequence joins TRBV13 and TRBJ1-1; D gene unclear. With 0 bases removed from V and 8 bases from J, the gap between germline ends came to 10 bases. Germline CDR1 reads PRHDT; CDR2 reads FYEKMQ (reference sequence). This CDR3 is built from 13 residues. The CDR3 DNA is TGTGCCAGCAGCTTAGGCCGGGAGACAGAAGCTTTCTTT. This translates into CASSLGRETEAFF.

The chain has TRBV5-5 and TRBJ1-2; TRBD1 might be the D (5 bases). V lost 5 bases to trimming and J lost 4 bases, with 9 bases between them. The CDR3 is 12 residues long. Germline CDR1 SGHKS, CDR2 YYEKEE (reference sequence). CDR3 in DNA: TGTGCCAGCAGTCGGGGGAGCTATGGCTACACCTTC. It encodes CASSRGSYGYTF.

The chain uses TRBV7-6 and TRBJ2-1; 10 positions match TRBD1. The CDR3 has 15 amino acids. Germline CDR1 SGHVS, CDR2 FNYEAQ. After removal of 0 bases from V and 4 bases from J, the junction contained 0 bases not matched to a gene. The chain's CDR3 is CASSLAGQGYNEQFF. CDR3 in DNA: TGTGCCAGCAGCTTAGCGGGACAGGGGTACAATGAGCAGTTCTTC.